A single sample gave rise to the 13 T cell receptor beta chains below, sequenced in a study of cytomegalovirus exposure and HLA in healthy donors. Primers for the PCR totalled 60 Vbeta and 13 Jbeta. Clones were read by immunoSEQ multiplex PCR, and TCRdb kept only the in-frame ones, dropping some. The repertoire holds under 95,000 clones, with about 78% as singletons. The specimen sequenced was PBMCs. The receptors were gathered from a woman in her forties in good health and CMV-seropositive.

This clone showed up just a few times. The V gene is TRBV5-1, the J gene TRBJ2-2; TRBD1 is a possible D gene (6 bases). V lost 4 bases to trimming and J lost 2 bases, with 15 bases between them. This CDR3 spans 16 amino acids. Per germline, CDR1 SGHRS and CDR2 YFSETQ. The CDR3 is CASSVRDTGNTGELFF. The CDR3 bases are TGCGCCAGCAGCGTCCGGGACACGGGCAACACCGGGGAGCTGTTTTTT.

The V call is TRBV30, the J call TRBJ1-2; D possibly corresponds to TRBD1 (5 bases). Trimming pared 5 bases from V and 7 bases from J, leaving 14 bases between. The CDR3 totals 12 residues. Germline V gene lookup returns CDR1 GTSNPN and CDR2 SVGIG (reference sequence). CDR3 nucleotides: TGTGCCTGGTCGGCGGGGGTGGGTGGCTACACCTTC. It encodes CAWSAGVGGYTF.

The chain uses TRBV2 and TRBJ2-5; 10 nucleotides line up with TRBD2. The germline gives CDR1 SNHLY, CDR2 FYNNEI. Trimming took 6 bases from V and 5 from J; bases not matched to a gene: 6. This CDR3 is 14 amino acids long. The CDR3 is CASRGTSVGETQYF. In DNA, the CDR3 is TGTGCCAGCAGGGGGACTAGCGTGGGGGAGACCCAGTACTTC. Complete variable domain (other parts from reference TRBV2 and TRBJ2-5): EPEVTQTPSHQVTQMGQEVILRCVPISNHLYFYWYRQILGQKVEFLVSFYNNEISEKSEIFDDQFSVERPDGSNFTLKIRSTKLEDSAMYFCASRGTSVGETQYFGPGTRLLVL.

The chain links TRBV6-1 to TRBJ1-2, with a possible D match to TRBD1 (6 bases). Looked up from germline, CDR1 is MNHNS and CDR2 is SASEGT. This CDR3 region has 13 residues. V lost 4 bases and J 4 bases, leaving 10 bases between the germline ends. CDR3 sequence: CASSAAGAYGYTF. The CDR3 nucleotides read TGTGCCAGCAGTGCAGCAGGGGCCTATGGCTACACCTTC.

The genes are TRBV2 and TRBJ2-7, with 7 bases that match TRBD1. The CDR3 length is 14 residues. The junction had 6 bases not matched to a gene; V was cut back by 7 bases and J by 0 bases. CDR1 and CDR2 from the germline V gene are SNHLY and FYNNEI. This chain's CDR3 is CASTLRQGSYEQYF. The CDR3 nucleotides read TGTGCCAGCACCTTGAGACAGGGCTCCTACGAGCAGTACTTC.

This chain uses TRBV29-1 with TRBJ1-2, with 7 bases matching TRBD1. CDR3 length: 12 residues. Trimming took 3 bases from V and 7 from J; bases not matched to a gene: 5. Per germline, CDR1 SQVTM and CDR2 ANQGSEA. The CDR3 DNA reads as TGCAGCGTTGACGAGACAGGGACTGGCTACACCTTC. It codes for CSVDETGTGYTF.

CDR3 protein: CATRPDSRGANGYTF. The DNA for the CDR3 is TGTGCCACCCGGCCCGACTCCCGGGGGGCGAATGGCTACACCTTC. J is TRBJ1-2 and V is TRBV15; TRBD1 is a possible D gene (6 bases). The length of the CDR3 is 15 residues. Trimming shortened V by 8 bases and J by 6 bases, and 22 bases separated the two germline ends. Germline V CDR1 and CDR2: LNHNV, YYDKDF (reference sequence).

The chain is built from TRBV6-6 and TRBJ2-5; maybe TRBD2 (6 bases). The better agreement between TRBJ2-7 and the DNA end casts doubt on the J call. Germline assignment: CDR1 MNHNY and CDR2 SVGAGI (reference sequence). The CDR3 sequence is 15 residues long. The CDR3 DNA follows: TGTGCCAGCAGTCGCAGCCCGGGACTGTACTACGAGCAGTACTTC. This sequence encodes CASSRSPGLYYEQYF.

This chain connects TRBV9 to TRBJ2-3; 10 positions match TRBD2. This CDR3 region has 16 residues. With V trimmed by 3 bases and J by 5 bases, 9 bases remained unmatched. Germline V gene lookup returns CDR1 SGDLS and CDR2 YYNGEE. CDR3 nucleotide sequence: TGTGCCAGCAGCGAGGGATTTAGCGGGGGGATAGATACGCAGTATTTT. Translated: CASSEGFSGGIDTQYF.

This clone turned up a few times. V usage is TRBV2 and J usage is TRBJ1-6, with 7 bases fitting TRBD1. The CDR3 is 14 residues long. V lost 6 bases to trimming and J lost 8 bases; unmatched junction nucleotides: 7. Germline loops: CDR1 SNHLY, CDR2 FYNNEI. CDR3 coding DNA: TGTGCCAGCAGCGGCGACAGGGAGGATTCACCCCTCCACTTT. It is translated as CASSGDREDSPLHF.

The V call is TRBV12-1, the J call TRBJ2-3; the table's TRBD2 call for D was not verified on the DNA. TRBV12-1 has pseudogene status. This CDR3 comprises 16 residues. The CDR3 here is CASSSAASGWPDTQYF. For the CDR3, the DNA is TGTGCCAGCAGCTCCGCCGCTAGCGGGTGGCCAGATACGCAGTATTTT.

J is TRBJ2-1 and V is TRBV15; TRBD2 aligns across 10 bases. The germline CDR1 and CDR2 sequences are LNHNV and YYDKDF (reference sequence). V was clipped by 3 bases and J by 4 bases; unmatched bases: 6. The length of the CDR3 is 16 residues. The CDR3 protein is CATSSSGGAGYNEQFF. DNA for the CDR3: TGTGCCACCAGCAGCAGCGGGGGGGCGGGGTACAATGAGCAGTTCTTC.

V gene TRBV4-2 combines with J gene TRBJ2-1; the D gene is possibly TRBD2 (5 bases). CDR3 size: 17 residues. Trimming removed 0 bases at V and 8 bases at J, with 20 bases between. CDR1 LGHNA and CDR2 YNFKEQ come from the germline V gene. CDR3 residues: CASSQEGQAVAVYEQFF. In DNA form, the CDR3 reads TGTGCCAGCAGCCAAGAGGGTCAAGCGGTCGCGGTCTATGAGCAGTTCTTC.